This record looks at one TCR beta chain sequence and its context. As yet, its antigen is unknown. These data belong to a study of naive and memory T cell subsets. Study-level points and caveats: Expression changes during T cell differentiation may affect RNA-based TCR counts. In naive cells, over 95% of TCR sequences were seen only once. A few larger clonotypes appeared in naive repertoires, especially CD8, possibly memory cells re-expressing CD45RA. Each distinct alpha or beta sequence counts as one clonotype.

Both TRBC1 and TRBC2 were covered by a beta constant-region primer of two equimolar oligonucleotides. Ligated cDNA was amplified by four rounds of PCR with nested alpha and beta constant-region primers and SP2. TCRdb re-analysed the UMI-ligation and nested PCR reads in MiXCR, keeping a single row per CDR3 protein. The sample lists 90,000 to 120,000 distinct CDR3 sequences, more than 12% seen once, with around 2.7% in the top ten. Sequencing was done on a sample of naive CD8+ T cells from blood. The TCR was taken from a human donor in good health.

The CDR3 DNA reads TGTGCCAGCAGTTTAGCGGGCCTCACTGAAGCTTTCTTT. This sequence encodes CASSLAGLTEAFF. J is TRBJ1-1 and V is TRBV12-3 or TRBV12-4; unclear D gene. There are 13 residues in the CDR3. V gave up 0 bases and J gave up 4 bases, with 6 bases separating them.